The source of this T cell receptor beta chain is a study of shared clonotypes between healthy human individuals. The CDR3 extends over 15 amino acids. Trimming cost V 4 bases and J 6 bases; bases outside gene matches: 5. In germline, CDR1 is MDHEN, CDR2 SYDVKM. Assay: immunoSEQ multiplex PCR; the TCRdb copy retains only in-frame clones and omits some. Of around 700,000 clones listed, under 80% are singletons. The TCR sequence derives from a woman aged 25 to 45 in good health. The sequenced sample consisted of memory CD4+ T cells sorted from blood. This sample's subset: CD45RA-negative fraction. The rearrangement links TRBV28 to TRBJ1-4; 10 positions agree with TRBD1. The CDR3 loop is CASSSWDRGYEKLFF. The CDR3 coding sequence is TGTGCCAGCAGTTCCTGGGACAGGGGCTATGAAAAACTGTTTTTT.